The 2 T cell receptor beta chains reported below all come from one sample, sequenced in a study of post-analysis software for immune sequencing data. Study results and limitations: TRBV segments more frequent in patients than in controls numbered five and included TRBV5-6, TRBV5-1 and TRBV20-1.

These TCRs' antigens remain unknown. cDNA libraries for TCR beta contained unique molecular identifiers. TCRdb analysed the PCR reads with MiXCR anew, one entry per CDR3 protein. Here the sample spans roughly 700,000 distinct CDR3 sequences, less than 35% being singletons. Sequenced sample: blood. These receptors all come from a girl aged 10 to 17 with multiple sclerosis.

This clonotype was counted ten times or more. The rearrangement uses TRBV5-1 and TRBJ2-3, with 10 bases lining up with TRBD2. The CDR3 spans 16 residues. J gave up 2 bases and V 2 bases, and 5 bases lay outside the gene matches. The germline CDR1 and CDR2 sequences are SGHRS and YFSETQ. The CDR3 loop reads CASSFGLAEPTDTQYF. The CDR3 DNA sequence: TGCGCCAGCAGCTTCGGACTAGCGGAGCCCACAGATACGCAGTATTTT.

This clonotype came up once. Compared with germline, one end of the junction differs, possibly owing to a read error. The chain combines TRBV7-2 with TRBJ2-5; the D is unclear. Germline-derived CDR1 and CDR2 are SGHTA and FQGNSA. The CDR3 consists of 12 residues. CDR3 amino acids: CANSLRRETQYF. The CDR3 DNA follows: TGTGCCAACAGCTTAAGGCGGGAGACCCAGTACTTC.